The rows below give T cell receptor beta chains drawn from one sample of a study of regulatory T cells in long-lasting Graves disease. Each CDR3 protein is one row after TCRdb ran MiXCR on the multiplex PCR reads. The repertoire includes a few hundred thousand distinct CDR3 sequences, about 16% of them detected once, and 20% to 25% sits in the top ten. These data were also reused for a study on T cells in Graves' hyperthyroidism and ophthalmopathy.

The material sequenced was peripheral blood mononuclear cells (PBMCs), taken at new diagnosis, from a patient treated with antithyroid drugs. Every receptor here comes from a woman under 30 with Graves disease. CDR3s leave out the opening cysteine and the closing phenylalanine or tryptophan.

CDR3: ASRLQGADGELF
V: TRBV5-4

CDR3: ASSWDRAGNKQF
V: TRBV6-1

CDR3: ASSVVQGNYGYT
V: TRBV9

CDR3: SAPREGNTGELF
V: TRBV20-1

CDR3: ASSTSGGAHEQF
V: TRBV7-3

CDR3: ASSVGLAGRYQETQY
V: TRBV7-6

CDR3: AISEPTDGGTYGYT
V: TRBV10-3

CDR3: ASSIGTPGNEQF
V: TRBV19

CDR3: ASSQPGRGGYT
V: TRBV3-1

CDR3: ASSFSTESYNEQF
V: TRBV27

CDR3: ATTSGTGSRGEQF
V: TRBV19

CDR3: ASSLGQGNTGELF
V: TRBV12-3/TRBV12-4

CDR3: ASSASGSLYNEQF
V: TRBV9

CDR3: SARAGDPINQPQH
V: TRBV20-1

CDR3: ASSVSGITGELF
V: TRBV19

CDR3: ASSLSTRGNEQF
V: TRBV11-1

CDR3: ASRTGLAADNEQF
V: TRBV5-1

CDR3: ASSLAFSQPVYT
V: TRBV5-5

CDR3: ASSFAGDTEAF
V: TRBV12-3/TRBV12-4

CDR3: ASSSGLNPYEQY
V: TRBV5-4

CDR3: ASIDNLGYNEQF
V: TRBV6-2/TRBV6-3

CDR3: ASSQPGVDTQY
V: TRBV4-1

CDR3: ASSYRVAGSSGANVLT
V: TRBV19

CDR3: SARPPGAGIYEQY
V: TRBV20-1

CDR3: AWRDGGVGYGYT
V: TRBV30

CDR3: ASSVSLAGEETQY
V: TRBV9

CDR3: ASSALGGAEAF
V: TRBV12-3/TRBV12-4

CDR3: ASVRVSGELF
V: TRBV7-9

CDR3: SSYQGEGDEQF
V: TRBV29-1

CDR3: ASSYLLQGWETQY
V: TRBV11-2

CDR3: ATRTEGRGTEAF
V: TRBV6-1

CDR3: AWRDSGRFSEQY
V: TRBV30

CDR3: ASSLAPSGISYEQY
V: TRBV5-1

CDR3: ASSLAGKVTDTQY
V: TRBV5-1

CDR3: ASSSLPGLAEQF
V: TRBV6-1

CDR3: ASSAVGPQH
V: TRBV12-3/TRBV12-4

CDR3: ASSPAFGQLIYGYT
V: TRBV6-1

CDR3: ASGHNSDYYYEQY
V: TRBV12-3/TRBV12-4

CDR3: ASRFAGAGTDTQY
V: TRBV2

CDR3: ASSSLAGGPQETQY
V: TRBV28

CDR3: SARDQSSGDLSYEQY
V: TRBV20-1

CDR3: SAVRTGGTEAF
V: TRBV20-1

CDR3: ASTYLGRGHTANQPQH
V: TRBV11-3

CDR3: ASSLGLANTEAF
V: TRBV19

CDR3: ASSVSGGAREQF
V: TRBV3-1

CDR3: ASSPPDSPLH
V: TRBV18

CDR3: ASIGWREALNYNEQF
V: TRBV28

CDR3: ASSQGSSVYPNQPQH
V: TRBV3-1

CDR3: ASSGGGWTDTQY
V: TRBV2

CDR3: ASSYSGDGQPQH
V: TRBV6-2/TRBV6-3

CDR3: ASIRAGELF
V: TRBV19

CDR3: ASSRPVDSSYNEQF
V: TRBV9

CDR3: ASRNGPGEQY
V: TRBV27